Presented here are 14 T cell receptor beta chains from one specimen sequenced in a study of OX40 agonist ivuxolimab in advanced cancers. The protocol was immunoSEQ multiplex PCR, while the TCRdb copy is restricted to in-frame clones and leaves out a portion. The table shows under 60,000 clones, with roughly 80% occurring only once. The material sequenced was CD4+ or CD8+ T cells sorted from blood, taken in a trial of the OX40 agonist ivuxolimab. These receptors all come from an adult with an advanced solid tumor such as melanoma, head and neck, liver or kidney cancer.

The J gene is TRBJ1-1, the V gene TRBV7-6; D unclear. CDR1 is SGHVS, CDR2 FNYEAQ, per germline. This CDR3 is 14 amino acids long. Trimming stripped 1 base from V and 3 bases from J, with 9 bases between. CDR3 bases: TGTGCCAGCAGCTTAGGGGGAGGGTACACTGAAGCTTTCTTT. It encodes CASSLGGGYTEAFF.

The genes are TRBV2 and TRBJ1-4; D not certain. Germline CDR1 reads SNHLY; CDR2 reads FYNNEI. Trimming stripped 4 bases from V and 7 bases from J, with 10 bases between. This CDR3 comprises 13 residues. CDR3 loop: CASSVQQSEKLFF. The CDR3 DNA reads as TGTGCCAGCAGTGTACAGCAGAGTGAAAAACTGTTTTTT.

The rearrangement uses TRBV19 and TRBJ2-3; D not resolved. The CDR3 covers 13 residues. The V and J ends lost 9 bases and 2 bases respectively, with 12 bases between them. CDR1 is LNHDA and CDR2 is SQIVND in the germline V gene (reference sequence). CDR3 nucleotide sequence: TGTGCCAGCGCCGTGGTGGTCACAGATACGCAGTATTTT. Protein sequence: CASAVVVTDTQYF.

This rearrangement joins TRBV25-1 to TRBJ2-3, with no clear D. The CDR3 totals 14 residues. Deletions cut 4 bases from V and 0 bases from J, with 8 bases between. Germline CDR1 MGHDK, CDR2 SYGVNS. In nucleotides, the CDR3 is TGTGCCAGCAGTGGTGTCCTTAGCACAGATACGCAGTATTTT. Its translation: CASSGVLSTDTQYF.

This clone showed up just a few times. The chain has TRBV10-3 and TRBJ1-1; D gene uncertain. Deletions cut 10 bases from V and 2 bases from J, with 14 bases between. The germline V gene encodes CDR1 ENHRY and CDR2 SYGVKD. The CDR3 sequence is 13 residues long. Here the CDR3 DNA reads TGTGCCAGTTCGACGGAAGAAAACACTGAAGCTTTCTTT. It yields the protein CASSTEENTEAFF.

CDR3 nucleotide sequence: TGTGCCAGTAGCCGCGGACAGGGGCAAGGTTATGGCTACACCTTC. It specifies CASSRGQGQGYGYTF. The chain links TRBV19 to TRBJ1-2, with 9 bases fitting TRBD1. Germline V gives CDR1 LNHDA, CDR2 SQIVND (reference sequence). This CDR3 contains 15 residues. V shed 6 bases and J 5 bases; nucleotides not matched to a gene: 10.

The J gene is TRBJ2-6, the V gene TRBV5-1, with D hard to call. CDR1 SGHRS and CDR2 YFSETQ come from the germline V gene. Trimming stripped 1 base from V and 0 bases from J, with 5 bases between. The CDR3 runs to 15 residues. CDR3 sequence: CASSLSFSGANVLTF. In DNA, the CDR3 is TGCGCCAGCAGCTTGAGCTTCTCTGGGGCCAACGTCCTGACTTTC.

The CDR3 sequence is CASSLGGQPPDTQYF. CDR3 sequence (DNA): TGCGCCAGCAGCTTGGGAGGACAGCCCCCAGATACGCAGTATTTT. The chain has TRBV5-1 and TRBJ2-3, with D possibly TRBD1 on 6 matching bases. The CDR3 is made up of 15 amino acids. CDR1 is SGHRS, CDR2 YFSETQ, per germline. V was clipped by 0 bases and J by 4 bases, with 12 bases between them.

The V gene is TRBV5-4, the J gene TRBJ1-2; TRBD1 is a possible D gene (5 bases). Trimming took 2 bases from V and 7 from J, leaving 12 bases between them. The CDR3 extends over 13 amino acids. Germline V gene data show CDR1 as SGHNT and CDR2 as YYREEE (reference sequence). The CDR3 here is CASSFLGVGGYTF. The CDR3 bases are TGTGCCAGCAGCTTTCTGGGGGTCGGTGGCTACACCTTC.

This clone was seen only a few times. J is TRBJ1-6 and V is TRBV6-5; perhaps TRBD1 as D (6 bases). V lost 6 bases and J 9 bases, leaving 18 bases between the germline ends. Germline V gives CDR1 MNHEY, CDR2 SVGAGI. The CDR3 runs to 15 residues. CDR3 coding DNA: TGTGCCAGCAGAGACCCAGGGGTAGCAGCTTCACCCCTCCACTTT. Translation: CASRDPGVAASPLHF.

The chain couples TRBV6-5 to TRBJ2-2; D unresolved. CDR1 and CDR2 (germline): MNHEY, SVGAGI. V was cut by 6 bases and J by 0 bases, with 2 bases left in between. The CDR3 is made up of 12 amino acids. The CDR3, as DNA: TGTGCCAGCAGGGCGAACACCGGGGAGCTGTTTTTT. It specifies CASRANTGELFF.

The rearrangement joins TRBV5-1 to TRBJ2-7; D unclear. Germline values: CDR1 SGHRS, CDR2 YFSETQ. The CDR3 has 11 amino acids. Trimming took 10 bases from V and 5 from J, leaving 13 bases between them. The DNA for the CDR3 is TGCGCCCTATCATGGTTGGACGAGCAGTACTTC. Translation gives CALSWLDEQYF.

This chain joins TRBV7-9 and TRBJ1-2; a weak D match, TRBD1 (6 bases). Germline CDR1 SEHNR, CDR2 FQNEAQ (reference sequence). V shed 3 bases and J shed 1 base, with 18 bases lying between them. CDR3 size: 17 residues. CDR3 nucleotides: TGTGCCAGCAGCTTGACGACAGGTTCAGAAATTAACTATGGCTACACCTTC. Translation: CASSLTTGSEINYGYTF.

The chain has TRBV5-1 and TRBJ2-3, with 9 bases fitting TRBD2. The trim removed 0 bases at V and 4 bases at J, leaving 6 bases unmatched. CDR1 and CDR2 from the germline V gene are SGHRS and YFSETQ. This CDR3 has 16 amino acids. The CDR3 DNA sequence: TGCGCCAGCAGCTTGGCCCTTGCGGGGGGGGCAGATACGCAGTATTTT. The encoded protein is CASSLALAGGADTQYF. Full variable domain (missing parts from reference TRBV5-1 and TRBJ2-3): KAGVTQTPRYLIKTRGQQVTLSCSPISGHRSVSWYQQTPGQGLQFLFEYFSETQRNKGNFPGRFSGRQFSNSRSEMNVSTLELGDSALYLCASSLALAGGADTQYFGPGTRLTVL.